This TCR beta chain stems from a study of T cell clonality in common variable immunodeficiency. Study conclusions and caveats: Fewer deletions and N-nucleotide insertions were reportedly seen in common variable immunodeficiency TCR beta sequences. Repertoire-complication correlations in CVID were limited by patient heterogeneity.

CVID subjects were some 15 female and 25 to 35 male, aged roughly 9 to 70. Each donor provided roughly 4.5 to 9 ml of heparinized whole blood. Control and CVID samples contributed equal amounts of genomic DNA. Here immunoSEQ multiplex PCR was the method, and the copy in TCRdb shows in-frame clones only, minus some. Listed for the sample are tens of thousands of clones, none seen a single time. The CDR3 consists of 13 residues. Germline V CDR1 and CDR2: KGHSH, LQKENI. Trimming left V 6 bases short and J 6 bases short, with 14 bases between. With respect to this clone: Its specificity is unknown. The DNA ends 3 residues before the CDR3 does, and the rest of the CDR3 is filled in from the germline J gene.

The chain employs TRBV18 and TRBJ1-2; no firm D call. The TCR comes from a human donor with common variable immunodeficiency. Material: peripheral blood mononuclear cells. CDR3: CASSQTGVDGYTF. The DNA read from the CDR3 is TGTGCCAGCTCCCAAACCGGGGTGGATGGC.